The 28 T cell receptor beta chains reported below all come from one sample, sequenced in a study of T cell responses to AZD1222 COVID-19 vaccine. Repertoires were generated with immunoSEQ multiplex PCR, while TCRdb's copy carries only in-frame clones and drops some. The top ten clones hold about 4.5% of a sample with roughly 99,000 clones, approximately 86% of them seen once. The input for sequencing was peripheral blood, taken on day 0 of AZD1222 vaccination. All receptors come from an adult in good health.

The chain employs TRBV10-3 and TRBJ1-1; perhaps TRBD1 as D (5 bases). The CDR3 has 13 amino acids. CDR1 and CDR2 from the germline V gene are ENHRY and SYGVKD. V shed 6 bases and J shed 4 bases, with 12 bases lying between them. The DNA for the CDR3 is TGTGCCATCAGGCTGGGGGGAGGCACTGAAGCTTTCTTT. Protein: CAIRLGGGTEAFF.

V and J are TRBV7-9 and TRBJ1-1, with a tentative D call TRBD1 (5 bases). Per the germline V gene, CDR1 is SEHNR and CDR2 is FQNEAQ (reference sequence). V lost 4 bases to trimming and J lost 3 bases, with 12 bases between them. This CDR3 has 14 residues. The CDR3 sequence is CASSSRQTHTEAFF. CDR3 coding DNA: TGTGCCAGCAGCTCGAGACAGACTCACACTGAAGCTTTCTTT.

A single count supports this clone. The chain carries TRBV7-9 and TRBJ2-3, with TRBD1 matching 9 bases. The CDR3 contains 16 residues. Germline CDR1 reads SEHNR; CDR2 reads FQNEAQ (reference sequence). Trimming cost V 7 bases and J 2 bases; bases outside gene matches: 10. CDR3 DNA sequence: TGTGCCAGCATCCTGAGGGGGACAGGGTTCACAGATACGCAGTATTTT. Translated: CASILRGTGFTDTQYF.

This chain connects TRBV19 to TRBJ2-1, with D maybe TRBD1 (5 bases). V dropped 7 bases and J dropped 1 base, with 14 bases sitting between them. Germline CDR1 and CDR2: LNHDA and SQIVND (reference sequence). The length of the CDR3 is 15 residues. CDR3 loop: CASNEGAKSYNEQFF. The CDR3 DNA is TGTGCCAGTAACGAAGGGGCAAAATCCTACAATGAGCAGTTCTTC.

V gene TRBV6-2 or TRBV6-3 combines with J gene TRBJ1-5; 7 positions agree with TRBD1. Trimming took 6 bases from V and 6 from J; bases not matched to a gene: 8. This CDR3 region has 14 residues. The germline V gene encodes CDR1 MNHEY and CDR2 SVGEGT. The CDR3 spells CASSRGTDGQPQHF. In nucleotides, the CDR3 is TGTGCCAGCAGCCGTGGGACAGACGGTCAGCCCCAGCATTTT.

This clone was recorded a few times. This chain joins TRBV5-4 and TRBJ1-6, with D perhaps matching TRBD1 (5 bases). The length of the CDR3 is 15 residues. The V gene lost 2 bases and the J gene lost 3 bases, with 9 bases spanning the gap. CDR1 and CDR2 (germline): SGHNT, YYREEE (reference sequence). CDR3 sequence reads: CASSFDSLYNSPLHF. The DNA for the CDR3 is TGTGCCAGCAGCTTTGACAGCCTCTATAATTCACCCCTCCACTTT.

Notes on this clone: A junction end diverges from the germline sequence, so it may reflect a read error. The chain is built from TRBV4-3 and TRBJ2-1; 7 nucleotides line up with TRBD2. In germline, CDR1 is LGHNA, CDR2 YSLEER. The CDR3 contains 12 residues. The CDR3 sequence: CASSQGGGPEVF. The CDR3 coding sequence is TGCGCCAGCAGCCAAGGGGGAGGGCCTGAGGTCTTC.

The count of this clone is one. The chain recombines TRBV7-2 with TRBJ1-5; possible D gene TRBD1, 5 bases. CDR3 size: 15 residues. The V gene lost 5 bases and the J gene lost 3 bases, with 14 bases spanning the gap. In germline, CDR1 is SGHTA, CDR2 FQGNSA. As DNA, the CDR3 is TGTGCCAGCAGCCCCCGTTCGGGGACCAATCAGCCCCAGCATTTT. Translating it yields CASSPRSGTNQPQHF.

The J gene is TRBJ2-5, the V gene TRBV11-3; no definite D call. Germline V lookup: CDR1 SGHNT, CDR2 YENEEA. The V end was cut by 5 bases, the J end by 0 bases, with 7 bases between. The CDR3 runs to 13 residues. CDR3 region: CASSALNQETQYF. The CDR3 nucleotides are TGTGCCAGCAGCGCACTAAACCAAGAGACCCAGTACTTC.

Here the CDR3 DNA reads TGTGCCAGCAGTCAAACAGTTGAAGCTTTCTTT. It translates to CASSQTVEAFF. V is TRBV6-2 or TRBV6-3 and J is TRBJ1-1; the D is unclear. The germline V and J ends were trimmed by 5 bases and 7 bases, with 8 bases remaining between them. From germline, CDR1 is MNHEY and CDR2 SVGEGT. The CDR3 runs 11 residues.

The J gene is TRBJ2-7, the V gene TRBV27, with D possibly being TRBD1 (6 bases). The CDR3 runs 15 residues. CDR1 is MNHEY and CDR2 is SMNVEV in the germline V gene (reference sequence). V dropped 3 bases and J dropped 5 bases, with 17 bases sitting between them. DNA of the CDR3: TGTGCCAGCAGTTTTGTCAGGCAGGGGTTCAACGAGCAGTACTTC. Translation gives CASSFVRQGFNEQYF.

The V and J genes are TRBV7-2 and TRBJ1-1; weak D call: TRBD1 (6 bases). The CDR3 spans 15 residues. Germline V gene data show CDR1 as SGHTA and CDR2 as FQGNSA. V was cut by 4 bases and J by 3 bases, with 15 bases left in between. Here the CDR3 DNA reads TGTGCCAGCAGCTCGGGGGACAATTGGGACACTGAAGCTTTCTTT. It specifies CASSSGDNWDTEAFF.

The chain recombines TRBV2 with TRBJ1-5; D gene ambiguous. Per germline, CDR1 SNHLY and CDR2 FYNNEI. Trimming removed 6 bases at V and 4 bases at J, with 10 bases between. CDR3 length: 13 amino acids. CDR3 loop: CASSWTGNQPQHF. The CDR3 DNA sequence: TGTGCCAGCAGCTGGACGGGGAATCAGCCCCAGCATTTT.

V usage is TRBV11-2 and J usage is TRBJ2-5; unclear D gene. CDR1 and CDR2 (germline): SGHAT, FQNNGV. The CDR3 extends over 14 amino acids. Trimming took 8 bases from V and 2 from J, leaving 15 bases between them. CDR3 nucleotide sequence: TGTGCCAGCGCCAAGACTCGTTCACAAGAGACCCAGTACTTC. Translating gives CASAKTRSQETQYF.

Turning to this clone: Other DNA sequences from this sample encode an identical CDR3 as well. The chain employs TRBV18 and TRBJ1-1, with 8 bases matching TRBD1. The trim removed 6 bases at V and 5 bases at J, leaving 5 bases unmatched. In germline, CDR1 is KGHSH, CDR2 LQKENI. This CDR3 contains 13 residues. The CDR3 sequence: CASSPDRGTEAFF. The CDR3, as DNA: TGTGCCAGCTCCCCTGACAGGGGTACTGAAGCTTTCTTT.

This chain uses TRBV28 with TRBJ2-3; D unclear. The V gene's germline CDR1 is MDHEN and CDR2 SYDVKM. The germline V and J ends were trimmed by 2 bases and 2 bases, with 11 bases remaining between them. The CDR3 consists of 15 residues. DNA for the CDR3: TGTGCCAGCAGTTTACCTGGATTCTCCACAGATACGCAGTATTTT. This gives the protein CASSLPGFSTDTQYF. Using reference TRBV28 and TRBJ2-3 for the parts outside the CDR3, the full variable domain is DVKVTQSSRYLVKRTGEKVFLECVQDMDHENMFWYRQDPGLGLRLIYFSYDVKMKEKGDIPEGYSVSREKKERFSLILESASTNQTSMYLCASSLPGFSTDTQYFGPGTRLTVL.

The sample holds a few counts of this clone. The chain joins TRBV6-2 or TRBV6-3 to TRBJ2-3; the D is unclear. Looked up from germline, CDR1 is MNHEY and CDR2 is SVGEGT. Between the trimmed V and J ends, which lost 2 bases and 10 bases, there was a span of 10 bases. The CDR3 has 12 residues. CDR3 sequence: CASSYRVNAQYF. The CDR3 DNA sequence: TGTGCCAGCAGTTACCGGGTCAACGCGCAGTATTTT.

The chain links TRBV6-2 or TRBV6-3 to TRBJ2-3; 11 bases are a match to TRBD2. Losses at the gene ends were 6 bases for V and 4 bases for J; bases not matched to a gene: 6. CDR1 and CDR2 (germline): MNHEY, SVGEGT. This CDR3 is 15 amino acids long. CDR3 loop: CASSNSGGAADTQYF. Here the CDR3 DNA reads TGTGCCAGCAGCAATAGCGGGGGGGCTGCAGATACGCAGTATTTT.

This clone has just a few counts. J is TRBJ1-3 and V is TRBV7-2; D gene uncertain. Germline V gene lookup returns CDR1 SGHTA and CDR2 FQGNSA. The CDR3 spans 15 residues. The V end lost 1 base, the J end lost 2 bases, and 9 bases lay between the germline ends. The CDR3 sequence is CASSLVPEPGNTIYF. As DNA, the CDR3 is TGTGCCAGCAGCTTAGTACCAGAGCCTGGAAACACCATATATTTT.

The rearrangement uses TRBV5-1 and TRBJ2-1, with 11 bases matching TRBD2. J was trimmed by 6 bases and V by 1 base; bases with no gene match: 9. Germline CDR1 and CDR2: SGHRS and YFSETQ. The CDR3 loop spans 17 amino acids. Here the CDR3 reads CASSLISGGAGSNEQFF. CDR3 DNA: TGCGCCAGCAGCTTGATTAGCGGGGGGGCAGGAAGCAATGAGCAGTTCTTC.

This chain connects TRBV3-1 (or the pseudogene TRBV3-2) to TRBJ1-6; no reliable D call. V was trimmed by 0 bases and J by 8 bases, leaving 8 bases between them. The CDR3 runs 14 residues. CDR1 and CDR2 from the germline V gene are LGHDT and YNNKEL (reference sequence). The CDR3: CASSQDGGYSPLHF. The CDR3 DNA reads TGTGCCAGCAGCCAAGATGGAGGCTATTCACCCCTCCACTTT.

The gene calls are TRBV7-3 and TRBJ1-1, with no clear D. Per the germline V gene, CDR1 is SGHTA and CDR2 is FQGTGA. Trimming took 5 bases from V and 1 from J, leaving 8 bases between them. CDR3 length equals 13 residues. Here the CDR3 reads CASSQSQNTEAFF. The CDR3 nucleotides read TGTGCCAGCAGCCAATCACAGAACACTGAAGCTTTCTTT.

The CDR3 loop reads CASSYGRNQPQHF. The DNA for the CDR3 is TGTGCCAGCAGTTACGGGCGAAATCAGCCCCAGCATTTT. This chain links TRBV7-2 with TRBJ1-5; D is uncertain. Between the trimmed V and J ends, which lost 6 bases and 4 bases, there was a span of 10 bases. Germline CDR1 SGHTA, CDR2 FQGNSA. The length of the CDR3 is 13 residues.

V usage is TRBV9 and J usage is TRBJ2-1, with 10 bases matching TRBD2. Germline V gives CDR1 SGDLS, CDR2 YYNGEE. V lost 3 bases and J lost 3; bases outside the gene matches: 12. The CDR3 spans 18 residues. CDR3 in DNA: TGTGCCAGCAGCGCACAGCGGGGGGGCCGCCTGTTCTACAATGAGCAGTTCTTC. Translating gives CASSAQRGGRLFYNEQFF.

This chain joins TRBV24-1 and TRBJ2-7, with 10 bases fitting TRBD2. This CDR3 spans 15 amino acids. CDR1 and CDR2 from the germline V gene are KGHDR and SFDVKD. Trimming cost V 9 bases and J 6 bases; bases outside gene matches: 13. CDR3 in DNA: TGTGCCACCGACCCTAGCGGGAGAGGGGTATGCGAGCAGTACTTC. Protein sequence: CATDPSGRGVCEQYF.

This sequence joins TRBV5-1 and TRBJ1-1, with 7 bases identical to TRBD1. V trimming: 0 bases; J trimming: 5 bases; junction bases outside the gene matches: 7. CDR1 and CDR2 from the germline V gene are SGHRS and YFSETQ. This CDR3 is built from 15 residues. The CDR3 reads CASSLEGAKGTEAFF. Written as DNA, the CDR3 is TGCGCCAGCAGCTTGGAGGGGGCGAAAGGAACTGAAGCTTTCTTT.

The chain carries TRBV4-3 and TRBJ1-2, with D perhaps TRBD1 (6 bases). CDR1 is LGHNA and CDR2 is YSLEER in the germline V gene. The CDR3 sequence is 14 residues long. Trimming shortened V by 0 bases and J by 4 bases, and 9 bases separated the two germline ends. The CDR3 sequence is CASSQDTGPYGYTF. The CDR3 DNA is TGCGCCAGCAGCCAAGATACAGGGCCCTATGGCTACACCTTC.

The chain joins TRBV7-2 to TRBJ2-6, with a weak D call TRBD2 (5 bases). The CDR3 runs to 15 residues. CDR1 and CDR2 from the germline V gene are SGHTA and FQGNSA. Trimming shortened V by 5 bases and J by 0 bases, and 8 bases separated the two germline ends. DNA for the CDR3: TGTGCCAGCAGCCGGGATGCCTCTGGGGCCAACGTCCTGACTTTC. Translating it yields CASSRDASGANVLTF.